Listed below are T cell receptor beta chains from one sample, sequenced in a study of cytomegalovirus exposure and HLA in healthy donors. Profiling relied on immunoSEQ multiplex PCR, and the TCRdb table lists in-frame clones only, not all of them. The sample includes about 160,000 clones, roughly 65% of them seen just once. Sequencing was carried out using PBMCs. Receptors were obtained from a man between 18 and 29 years old in good health and CMV-seropositive. CDR3s include the opening cysteine and the closing phenylalanine or tryptophan. Fields, in order: D gene, clone size, V gene, J gene, CDR3 DNA, CDR3 protein. The D gene is left open where the match is weak. Where a row states a size, it is once, few, many or the class of an expanded clone; other rows omit it.

TRBD1	-	TRBV5-1	TRBJ2-1	TGCGCCAGCAGGCCAACAGGGGGTGGGGGCAATGAGCAGTTCTTC	CASRPTGGGGNEQFF
-	few	TRBV6-5	TRBJ1-3	TGTGCCAGCAGTCCTGACGGAGTCTCTGGAAACACCATATATTTT	CASSPDGVSGNTIYF
-	few	TRBV6-5	TRBJ1-1	TGTGCCAGCAGTTACTCCAGAAGTGTCACTGAAGCTTTCTTT	CASSYSRSVTEAFF
-	-	TRBV5-1	TRBJ1-4	TGCGCCAGCAGCTTGGGGCAGGGTGAAAAACTGTTTTTT	CASSLGQGEKLFF
TRBD1	-	TRBV2	TRBJ1-5	TGTGCCAGCAGTGAACAGGGGGCCGGTAATCAGCCCCAGCATTTT	CASSEQGAGNQPQHF
TRBD1	-	TRBV28	TRBJ1-4	TGTGCCAGCAGTTTCTGGGACAGGCGGGCTAATGAAAAACTGTTTTTT	CASSFWDRRANEKLFF
TRBD2	-	TRBV13	TRBJ2-2	TGTGCCAGCAGCTTACCAGCGGGAGATCAGGCCGGGGAGCTGTTTTTT	CASSLPAGDQAGELFF
TRBD1	-	TRBV5-1	TRBJ2-2	TGCGCCAGCAGCTTCGATGGGACAGGGGACACCGGGGAGCTGTTTTTT	CASSFDGTGDTGELFF
TRBD1	-	TRBV7-9	TRBJ1-4	TGTGCCAGCAGCTTAACAGGGGTTGATGAAAAACTATTTTTT	CASSLTGVDEKLFF
-	few	TRBV4-1	TRBJ1-1	TGCGCCAGCAGCCGAATACAGGGAGACACTGAAGCTTTCTTT	CASSRIQGDTEAFF
TRBD1	few	TRBV7-2	TRBJ1-5	TGTGCCAGCAGCCTGGGACAGGGACATCAGCCCCAGCATTTT	CASSLGQGHQPQHF
TRBD1	-	TRBV29-1	TRBJ1-5	TGCAGCGCCGCTGGGGGGACAGGGGGTAATCAGCCCCAGCATTTT	CSAAGGTGGNQPQHF
-	-	TRBV4-1	TRBJ1-1	TGCGCCAGCAGCCAAGGGAGGGCCATGAACACTGAAGCTTTCTTT	CASSQGRAMNTEAFF
-	-	TRBV7-2	TRBJ1-2	TGTGCCAGCAGCTTGTCCGGGGTCCATGGCTACACCTTC	CASSLSGVHGYTF
-	once	TRBV19	TRBJ1-5	TGTGCCAGTAGTGAATCCGGGGGTAACAAGCCCCAGCATTTT	CASSESGGNKPQHF
TRBD1	-	TRBV29-1	TRBJ1-1	TGCAGCGTTGAAGATCTTCAGGGGGGGAACACTGAAGCTTTCTTT	CSVEDLQGGNTEAFF
-	-	TRBV30	TRBJ1-6	TGTGCCTGGAGTCGCCCCGGGGGGTCACCCCTCCACTTT	CAWSRPGGSPLHF
-	-	TRBV5-6	TRBJ2-1	TGTGCCAGCAGCCAACTCGACAGGTACAATGAGCAGTTCTTC	CASSQLDRYNEQFF
-	-	TRBV6-5	TRBJ1-1	TGTGCCAGCAGTTACAAGGGGATTGTGGGCACTGAAGCTTTCTTT	CASSYKGIVGTEAFF
-	-	TRBV5-1	TRBJ2-3	TGCTTGGGAAGATCGGGACACCGAACGAGCGCTAGCACAGATACGCAGTATTTT	CLGRSGHRTSASTDTQYF
-	-	TRBV5-1	TRBJ1-2	TGCGCCAGCAGCTTGGCAGGGCCCAACTATGGCTACACCTTC	CASSLAGPNYGYTF
-	-	TRBV11-2	TRBJ1-2	TGTGCCAGCAGCCCAGGAAGCAACTATGGCTACACCTTC	CASSPGSNYGYTF
-	-	TRBV4-1	TRBJ2-3	TGCGCCAGCAGCCCAACCGGGGTGCACCCAGATACGCAGTATTTT	CASSPTGVHPDTQYF
-	-	TRBV15	TRBJ2-1	TGTGCCACCAGCAGACACTACAGGGCAGATGAGCAGTTCTTC	CATSRHYRADEQFF
TRBD1	few	TRBV5-6	TRBJ1-6	TGTGCCAGCAGCTTAAGACCCGGGACAGTGTCCTCCTATAATTCACCCCTCCACTTT	CASSLRPGTVSSYNSPLHF
TRBD1	-	TRBV18	TRBJ2-1	TGTGCCAGCTCACCACCGGAAGGGGGCAAGTCCTACAATGAGCAGTTCTTC	CASSPPEGGKSYNEQFF
TRBD1	-	TRBV7-9	TRBJ1-1	TGTGCCAGCAGCTTCTTGACAGGGTCAGCTTTCTTT	CASSFLTGSAFF
-	-	TRBV7-2	TRBJ2-2	TGTGCCAGCAGCCAGAAGGTCGTCGGGGGGCGTCACACCGGGGAGCTGTTTTTT	CASSQKVVGGRHTGELFF
-	-	TRBV6-1	TRBJ1-3	TGTGCCAGCAGTGACCTCGGAGGAGGAAACACCATATATTTT	CASSDLGGGNTIYF
-	few	TRBV4-1	TRBJ1-4	TGCGCCAGCAGCCAAGATGGGGGCGGAACTAATGAAAAACTGTTTTTT	CASSQDGGGTNEKLFF
-	-	TRBV7-9	TRBJ1-4	TGTGCCAGCAACACAGGAGAGGTGGCTAATGAAAAACTGTTTTTT	CASNTGEVANEKLFF
TRBD1	-	TRBV28	TRBJ1-4	TGTGCCAGCAGTTTTTGGGACAGCACTAATGAAAAACTGTTTTTT	CASSFWDSTNEKLFF
TRBD1	-	TRBV7-7	TRBJ1-5	TGTGCTAGCAGCTTAGCCCCGGGACAGGGAGGGAGCAATCAGCCCCAGCATTTT	CASSLAPGQGGSNQPQHF
-	-	TRBV18	TRBJ2-1	TGTGCCAGCTCACCACCATCAGTCTACAATGAGCAGTTCTTC	CASSPPSVYNEQFF
TRBD2	-	TRBV7-9	TRBJ2-1	TGTGCCAGCAGCTCCTCGCGGACTAGCGGGAGCGGAAATGAGCAGTTCTTC	CASSSSRTSGSGNEQFF
TRBD1	-	TRBV9	TRBJ1-4	TGTGCCAGCAGCGAGACAGGGGCAGATGGTGAAAAACTGTTTTTT	CASSETGADGEKLFF
TRBD2	once	TRBV19	TRBJ2-1	TGTGCCAGTAGTATTGGCGAAGGGGCTAGCGGGTATGAGCAGTTCTTC	CASSIGEGASGYEQFF
-	-	TRBV11-2	TRBJ1-2	TGTGCCAGCAGCTTAGACGGGGGTCCTAACTATGGCTACACCTTC	CASSLDGGPNYGYTF
-	-	TRBV6-5	TRBJ1-1	TGTGCCAGCAGTTACGCCCCGATGGACACTACTGAAGCTTTCTTT	CASSYAPMDTTEAFF
-	-	TRBV28	TRBJ1-2	TGTGCCAGCAGCACCCCGACACGGCGATCTAACTATGGCTACACCTTC	CASSTPTRRSNYGYTF
TRBD1	-	TRBV6-5	TRBJ1-5	TGTGCCAGCAGTTACAGCACAGGGGGAGATCAGCCCCAGCATTTT	CASSYSTGGDQPQHF
TRBD1	-	TRBV25-1	TRBJ1-1	TGTGCCAGCAGTGGAGGGTGGACAGGGAGTACGGGCACTGAAGCTTTCTTT	CASSGGWTGSTGTEAFF
-	-	TRBV30	TRBJ2-5	TGTGCCTGGAGAGGAGACAGGTACCAAGAGACCCAGTACTTC	CAWRGDRYQETQYF
-	-	TRBV11-3	TRBJ1-1	TGTGCCAGCAGCCCTGACCTGGGGACTGGGAACACTGAAGCTTTCTTT	CASSPDLGTGNTEAFF
-	-	TRBV6-5	TRBJ2-5	TGTGCCAGCACCCCCACCGAAGTAGGGGTAGAGACCCAGTACTTC	CASTPTEVGVETQYF
-	-	TRBV5-5	TRBJ1-6	TGTGCCAGCACCCAGGAGACCCGCTCCCGGGGTTCACCCCTCCACTTT	CASTQETRSRGSPLHF
TRBD1	-	TRBV6-1	TRBJ1-4	TGTGCCAGCAGTGGGGACAGGGCGGATGAAAAACTGTTTTTT	CASSGDRADEKLFF
-	few	TRBV11-3	TRBJ2-6	TGTGCCAGCAGCCATAACTCTCGGGCCAACGTCCTGACTTTC	CASSHNSRANVLTF
-	-	TRBV18	TRBJ1-1	TGTGCCAGCTCACGACAGGAGCGGAACACTGAAGCTTTCTTT	CASSRQERNTEAFF
-	-	TRBV5-1	TRBJ2-1	TGCGCCAGCAGCTTGGGAGCGTCAACCTACAATGAGCAGTTCTTC	CASSLGASTYNEQFF
-	-	TRBV4-1	TRBJ1-6	TGCGCCAGCAGCCCCAGGTCCTCATTATTGGAATTTAATTCACCCCTCCACTTT	CASSPRSSLLEFNSPLHF
-	-	TRBV5-1	TRBJ1-4	TGCGCCAGCAGCTTGGTGCCCCGGGGGACTAATGAAAAACTGTTTTTT	CASSLVPRGTNEKLFF
-	-	TRBV29-1	TRBJ1-5	TGCAGCGTTGGAGGCCAGGACTTTTCTGGGCCCCAGCATTTT	CSVGGQDFSGPQHF
-	-	TRBV5-4	TRBJ1-1	TGTGCCAGCAGCTTAACAGCTACTGAAGCTTTCTTT	CASSLTATEAFF
TRBD1	once	TRBV19	TRBJ1-5	TGTGCCAGTAGTGGCCAGGGGGCTAGTCAGCCCCAGCATTTT	CASSGQGASQPQHF